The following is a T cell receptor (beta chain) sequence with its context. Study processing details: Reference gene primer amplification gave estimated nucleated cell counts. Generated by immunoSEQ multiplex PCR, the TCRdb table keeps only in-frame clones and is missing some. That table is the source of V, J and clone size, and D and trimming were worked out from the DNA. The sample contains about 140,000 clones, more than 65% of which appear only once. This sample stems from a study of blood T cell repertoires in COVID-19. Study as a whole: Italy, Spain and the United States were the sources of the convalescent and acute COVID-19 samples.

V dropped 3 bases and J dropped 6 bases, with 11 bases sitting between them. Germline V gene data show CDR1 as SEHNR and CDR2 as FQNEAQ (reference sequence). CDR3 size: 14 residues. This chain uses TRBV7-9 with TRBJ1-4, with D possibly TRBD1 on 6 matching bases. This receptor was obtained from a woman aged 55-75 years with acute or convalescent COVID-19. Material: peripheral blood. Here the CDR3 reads CASSFGQGYEKLFF. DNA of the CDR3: TGTGCCAGCAGCTTTGGGCAGGGGTATGAAAAACTGTTTTTT.